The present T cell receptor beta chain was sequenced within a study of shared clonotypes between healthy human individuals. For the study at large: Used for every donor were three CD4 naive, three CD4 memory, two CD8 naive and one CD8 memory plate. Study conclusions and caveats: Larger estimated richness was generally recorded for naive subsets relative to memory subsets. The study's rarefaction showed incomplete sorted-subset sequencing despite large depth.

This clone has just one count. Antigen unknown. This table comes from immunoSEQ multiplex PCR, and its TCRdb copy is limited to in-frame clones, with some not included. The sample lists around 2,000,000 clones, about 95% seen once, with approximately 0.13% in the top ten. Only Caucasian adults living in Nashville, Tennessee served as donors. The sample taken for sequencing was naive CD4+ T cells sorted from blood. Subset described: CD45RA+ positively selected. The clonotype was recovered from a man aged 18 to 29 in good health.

DNA of the CDR3: TGTGCCATCCCGGGACTAGCGGTAAGCACAGATACGCAGTATTTT. Translation: CAIPGLAVSTDTQYF. The chain uses TRBV6-5 and TRBJ2-3, with 11 nucleotides matching TRBD2. CDR1 MNHEY and CDR2 SVGAGI come from the germline V gene. This CDR3 is built from 15 residues. V shed 10 bases, J shed 0 bases, and the junction held 6 bases outside the gene matches.